The entry that follows covers one T cell receptor (beta chain) sequence. What it recognizes is unknown. Data came from immunoSEQ multiplex PCR; TCRdb stores just in-frame clones and leaves some out. The table includes 150,000 to 200,000 clones, around 94% detected once. The data are from a study of T cell responses to AZD1222 COVID-19 vaccine. General observations from the study: Spike-specific TCR breadth rose after two AZD1222 doses, and depth rose as well.

The TCR sequence derives from an adult in good health. This specimen was peripheral blood, taken on day 0 of AZD1222 vaccination.

CDR3 sequence reads: CASARDQRIDTQYF. The CDR3 DNA reads TGTGCTAGTGCCCGGGACCAAAGGATAGATACGCAGTATTTT. The rearrangement joins TRBV12-5 to TRBJ2-3; perhaps D is TRBD1 or TRBD2 (5 bases each). V lost 7 bases and J 5 bases, leaving 16 bases between the germline ends. Per germline, CDR1 LGHNT and CDR2 FRNRAP. CDR3 length: 14 residues.